These 19 T cell receptor beta chains were sequenced from one sample in a study of response to subunit inactivated influenza vaccine. Using its own MiXCR run on the RT-PCR reads, TCRdb lists one record per CDR3 protein. The sample records hundreds of thousands of distinct CDR3 sequences, 6% to 9% being singletons. Sequenced material: PBMCs from blood, taken less than 30 months after vaccination. Source of these receptors: a man between 50 and 69 years old who received an inactivated influenza vaccine.

Ten or more counts support this clonotype. This chain connects TRBV28 to TRBJ2-2; 7 nucleotides line up with TRBD2. Germline values: CDR1 MDHEN, CDR2 SYDVKM. This CDR3 is built from 12 residues. Trimming took 8 bases from V and 7 from J; bases not matched to a gene: 4. The CDR3 sequence is CASRGSFGELFF. As DNA, the CDR3 is TGTGCCAGCCGCGGGAGCTTCGGGGAGCTGTTTTTT.

This clonotype has ten or more counts. The rearrangement links TRBV5-4 to TRBJ1-1; maybe TRBD1 (5 bases). V lost 3 bases to trimming and J lost 11 bases, with 20 bases between them. This CDR3 contains 14 residues. Germline values: CDR1 SGHNT, CDR2 YYREEE (reference sequence). In nucleotides, the CDR3 is TGTGCCAGCAGCTGGGAGGGACCTGACAGAGGTGCTTTCTTT. Translation: CASSWEGPDRGAFF.

The chain is built from TRBV3-1 and TRBJ1-2, with 8 bases lining up with TRBD1. This CDR3 has 13 amino acids. Germline CDR1 is LGHDT and CDR2 is YNNKEL (reference sequence). The V segment lost 6 bases and the J segment 4 bases; nucleotides outside the gene matches: 4. CDR3 in amino acids: CASRDRAAYGYTF. The CDR3 nucleotides read TGTGCCAGCAGGGACAGGGCCGCCTATGGCTACACCTTC.

The chain employs TRBV4-2 and TRBJ1-2; the D gene is possibly TRBD1 (5 bases). The germline CDR1 and CDR2 sequences are LGHNA and YNFKEQ. The V and J ends lost 0 bases and 3 bases respectively, with 11 bases between them. This CDR3 is built from 15 residues. CDR3: CASSQELGVHYGYTF. CDR3 DNA sequence: TGTGCCAGCAGCCAAGAGTTGGGGGTACACTATGGCTACACCTTC.

This clonotype was counted ten times or more. J is TRBJ1-1 and V is TRBV6-5; D uncertain. Trimming shortened V by 6 bases and J by 1 base, and 6 bases separated the two germline ends. Germline CDR1 reads MNHEY; CDR2 reads SVGAGI. CDR3 size: 12 residues. The CDR3 DNA reads as TGTGCCAGCAGCGGAAGGAACACTGAAGCTTTCTTT. Protein: CASSGRNTEAFF.

This clonotype showed up just a few times. The rearrangement links TRBV20-1 to TRBJ2-3, with a possible D match to TRBD2 (5 bases). Germline loops: CDR1 DFQATT, CDR2 SNEGSKA (reference sequence). V gave up 6 bases and J gave up 0 bases, with 13 bases separating them. The CDR3 length is 14 residues. CDR3 region: CSAAPRTSTDTQYF. The DNA of the CDR3 is TGCAGTGCCGCCCCCCGGACTAGCACAGATACGCAGTATTTT.

This clonotype was counted many times. The V gene is TRBV5-1, the J gene TRBJ1-5; possibly TRBD1 for D (6 bases). The CDR3 is made up of 13 amino acids. The germline V and J ends were trimmed by 5 bases and 6 bases, with 12 bases remaining between them. CDR1 SGHRS and CDR2 YFSETQ come from the germline V gene. The CDR3 region is CASRAGDGQPQHF. For the CDR3, the DNA is TGCGCCAGCAGGGCAGGGGACGGTCAGCCCCAGCATTTT.

In the case of this clonotype: One junction end does not reproduce the germline sequence, and a read error may be involved. The V and J genes are TRBV7-2 and TRBJ1-5; D remains ambiguous. The germline V gene encodes CDR1 SGHTA and CDR2 FQGNSA. CDR3 length equals 16 residues. In DNA, the CDR3 is TGTGCCTGCAGCTTATCTGGTGCTTTTAGCAATCAGCCCCAGCATTTT. Translation gives CACSLSGAFSNQPQHF.

The gene calls are TRBV20-1 and TRBJ2-2; D is unclear. The CDR3 totals 15 residues. Per the germline V gene, CDR1 is DFQATT and CDR2 is SNEGSKA (reference sequence). V was pared by 0 bases and J by 0 bases, with 8 bases between. The CDR3 protein is CSAREHGPNTGELFF. As DNA, the CDR3 is TGCAGTGCTAGAGAGCACGGGCCGAACACCGGGGAGCTGTTTTTT.

In this sample, this clonotype turned up many times. The chain has TRBV4-2 and TRBJ2-1; no firm D call. The germline V and J ends were trimmed by 5 bases and 7 bases, with 9 bases remaining between them. CDR1 LGHNA and CDR2 YNFKEQ come from the germline V gene. The CDR3 covers 12 residues. The CDR3 nucleotides read TGTGCCAGCAGCGCCACCGGGAATGAGCAGTTCTTC. This codes for CASSATGNEQFF.

This chain connects TRBV19 to TRBJ2-1, with D unclear. Trimming removed 3 bases from V and 4 bases from J, with 10 bases in between. Per the germline V gene, CDR1 is LNHDA and CDR2 is SQIVND (reference sequence). This CDR3 has 14 residues. This CDR3 reads CASSIGWGYNEQFF. The DNA for the CDR3 is TGTGCCAGTAGTATCGGCTGGGGATACAATGAGCAGTTCTTC. The full variable domain, with the rest looked up from reference TRBV19 and TRBJ2-1, is DGGITQSPKYLFRKEGQNVTLSCEQNLNHDAMYWYRQDPGQGLRLIYYSQIVNDFQKGDIAEGYSVSREKKESFPLTVTSAQKNPTAFYLCASSIGWGYNEQFFGPGTRLTVL.

This clonotype was observed at least ten times. The chain recombines TRBV5-1 with TRBJ2-1, with 10 positions matching TRBD2. This CDR3 is built from 16 residues. The V gene end was trimmed by 1 base and the J gene end by 6 bases; junction bases not matched to a gene: 7. Germline values: CDR1 SGHRS, CDR2 YFSETQ. The CDR3 DNA sequence: TGCGCCAGCAGCTTGATGGCTAGCGGGGGTGGCAATGAGCAGTTCTTC. Residues: CASSLMASGGGNEQFF.

At least ten counts were recorded for this clonotype. The chain couples TRBV5-6 to TRBJ2-1; D gene ambiguous. CDR1 and CDR2 from the germline V gene are SGHDT and YYEEEE. The CDR3 has 15 amino acids. V lost 6 bases, J lost 0 bases, and 13 bases lay in between. CDR3 coding DNA: TGTGCCAGCACCCCAGCCCCAAGCTCCTACAATGAGCAGTTCTTC. It translates to CASTPAPSSYNEQFF.

This clonotype was seen repeatedly, ten times or more. The chain carries TRBV29-1 and TRBJ2-7, with 7 bases identical to TRBD1. The CDR3 is 12 residues long. The germline CDR1 and CDR2 sequences are SQVTM and ANQGSEA. The CDR3 DNA follows: TGCAGTGCCAGGGGGTTGGACTACGAGCAGTACTTC. Amino acids: CSARGLDYEQYF.

The chain combines TRBV29-1 with TRBJ1-2, with D uncertain. Per germline, CDR1 SQVTM and CDR2 ANQGSEA. The germline V and J ends were trimmed by 7 bases and 4 bases, with 16 bases remaining between them. The CDR3 runs 13 residues. The CDR3, as DNA: TGCAGCGCCCTCTGGAATGTCGGCTATGGCTACACCTTC. This translates into CSALWNVGYGYTF.

This clonotype was found many times. The CDR3 DNA reads TGTGCCAGCAGCCAAAGCAGGGACTGGTACACAGATACGCAGTATTTT. Its translation is CASSQSRDWYTDTQYF. V is TRBV3-1 and J is TRBJ2-3, with D possibly matching TRBD2 (6 bases). This CDR3 is built from 16 residues. Looked up from germline, CDR1 is LGHDT and CDR2 is YNNKEL (reference sequence). V lost 2 bases and J 2 bases, leaving 14 bases between the germline ends.

This clonotype was detected ten times or more. V usage is TRBV5-1 and J usage is TRBJ2-5; tentatively, D is TRBD1 (5 bases). The V end was cut by 3 bases, the J end by 1 base, with 10 bases between. The CDR3 extends over 14 amino acids. Per germline, CDR1 SGHRS and CDR2 YFSETQ. CDR3 sequence: CASSYQGLQETQYF. As DNA, the CDR3 is TGCGCCAGCAGCTATCAGGGTCTCCAAGAGACCCAGTACTTC.

As DNA, the CDR3 is TGTGCCAGCAGTTTTCGAACGGGTGGGGGGAATTCACCCCTCCACTTT. Translation gives CASSFRTGGGNSPLHF. This chain uses TRBV6-9 with TRBJ1-6; possibly TRBD1 for D (5 bases). Germline values: CDR1 MNHGY, CDR2 SVAAGI. The CDR3 loop spans 16 amino acids. V dropped 4 bases and J dropped 7 bases, with 17 bases sitting between them.

This clonotype was seen at least ten times. The chain combines TRBV6-5 with TRBJ1-2; TRBD1 is a possible D gene (5 bases). This CDR3 has 12 residues. CDR1 is MNHEY, CDR2 SVGAGI, per germline. V lost 6 bases to trimming and J lost 4 bases, with 9 bases between them. DNA of the CDR3: TGTGCCAGCAGATGGGGACTCTATGGCTACACCTTC. Protein: CASRWGLYGYTF.